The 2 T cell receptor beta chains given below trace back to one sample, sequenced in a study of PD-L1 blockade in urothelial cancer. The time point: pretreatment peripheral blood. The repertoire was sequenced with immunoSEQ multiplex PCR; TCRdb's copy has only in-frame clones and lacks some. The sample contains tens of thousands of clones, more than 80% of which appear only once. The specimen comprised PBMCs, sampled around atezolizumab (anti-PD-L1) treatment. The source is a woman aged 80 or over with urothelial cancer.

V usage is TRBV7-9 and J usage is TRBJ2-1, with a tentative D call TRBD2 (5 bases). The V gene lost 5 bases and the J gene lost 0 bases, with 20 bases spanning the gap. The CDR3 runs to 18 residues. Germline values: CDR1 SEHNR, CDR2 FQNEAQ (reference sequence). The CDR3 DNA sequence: TGTGCCAGCAGCCGCATATTAGGAGGCATGCCCTCCTACAATGAGCAGTTCTTC. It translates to CASSRILGGMPSYNEQFF.

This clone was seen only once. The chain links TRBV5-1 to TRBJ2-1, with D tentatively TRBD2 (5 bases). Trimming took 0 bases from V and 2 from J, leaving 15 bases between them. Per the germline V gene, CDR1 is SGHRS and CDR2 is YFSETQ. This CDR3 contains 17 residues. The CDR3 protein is CASSLATVIGTYNEQFF. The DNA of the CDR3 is TGCGCCAGCAGCTTGGCCACCGTGATCGGGACCTACAATGAGCAGTTCTTC.